Each of the 6 T cell receptor beta chains below was sequenced from the same sample in a study of OX40 agonist ivuxolimab in advanced cancers. Library creation used the immunoSEQ multiplex PCR assay. The source is immuneACCESS, and TCRdb retained only in-frame sequences with V and J called. Part of the clones is not carried over; for the studies checked, unresolved V genes explain less than half of this, and the remainder is unexplained. The sample table records tens of thousands of clones; around 90% of these occur just once. The ten largest clones add up to 8.7% of the sample. Sample: CD4+ or CD8+ T cells sorted from blood, taken in a trial of the OX40 agonist ivuxolimab. The receptors shown here come from an adult with an advanced solid tumor such as melanoma, head and neck, liver or kidney cancer.

The rearrangement joins TRBV6-5 to TRBJ1-1; D remains ambiguous. This CDR3 has 14 residues. The germline V gene encodes CDR1 MNHEY and CDR2 SVGAGI. Between the trimmed V and J ends, which lost 2 bases and 0 bases, there was a span of 7 bases. The CDR3 sequence is CASSYIGMNTEAFF. DNA for the CDR3: TGTGCCAGCAGTTACATAGGGATGAACACTGAAGCTTTCTTT.

Points on this clone: This same CDR3 is encoded by further DNA sequences in the sample. This sequence joins TRBV5-1 and TRBJ2-7; possibly TRBD1 for D (7 bases). V lost 0 bases to trimming and J lost 2 bases, with 12 bases between them. Germline CDR1 is SGHRS and CDR2 is YFSETQ. The CDR3 length is 15 residues. CDR3 region: CASSLAGGTAYEQYF. CDR3 bases: TGCGCCAGCAGCTTGGCCGGAGGGACAGCCTACGAGCAGTACTTC.

This chain connects TRBV4-1 to TRBJ2-3; TRBD1 is a possible D gene (6 bases). This CDR3 is built from 14 residues. CDR1 is MGHRA and CDR2 is YSYEKL in the germline V gene. Trimming removed 5 bases at V and 2 bases at J, with 11 bases between. The chain's CDR3 is CASSVSGVTDTQYF. CDR3 bases: TGCGCCAGCAGCGTGTCAGGGGTCACAGATACGCAGTATTTT.

The chain uses TRBV10-1 and TRBJ2-7; D is uncertain. The CDR3 loop spans 13 amino acids. Germline CDR1 is WNHNN and CDR2 is SYGVQD (reference sequence). Trimming cost V 0 bases and J 3 bases, with 6 bases left between them. DNA of the CDR3: TGCGCCAGCAGTGAGTCTAGGTACTACGAGCAGTACTTC. The encoded protein is CASSESRYYEQYF.

The chain has TRBV27 and TRBJ2-5; maybe TRBD1 (7 bases). The germline V gene encodes CDR1 MNHEY and CDR2 SMNVEV (reference sequence). The CDR3 is 14 amino acids. Trimming stripped 2 bases from V and 5 bases from J, with 12 bases between. The CDR3 sequence: CASSLGGGEETQYF. The DNA for the CDR3 is TGTGCCAGCAGTTTAGGAGGGGGCGAGGAGACCCAGTACTTC.

V and J are TRBV5-6 and TRBJ1-2, with TRBD1 as a possible D gene (6 bases). In germline, CDR1 is SGHDT, CDR2 YYEEEE. CDR3 length: 14 residues. V was shortened by 4 bases and J by 2 bases, with 12 bases between the two germline ends. CDR3 region: CASSALGQNYGYTF. The CDR3 nucleotides are TGTGCCAGCAGCGCCTTGGGACAAAACTATGGCTACACCTTC.